The rows below give T cell receptor beta chains drawn from one sample of a study of shared clonotypes between healthy human individuals. Method: immunoSEQ multiplex PCR; TCRdb's copy keeps in-frame clones and lacks some. The sample lists over a million clones; roughly 96% were seen once. Specimen: naive CD4+ T cells sorted from blood. The origin of the receptors is a man under 40 in good health. Both conserved end residues are part of each CDR3. The D gene is left open where the match is weak. A row's size may be missing; if present it is once, few, many or a size class.

V gene	clone size	D gene	J gene	CDR3 protein	CDR3 DNA
TRBV28	NA	TRBD1	TRBJ2-7	CASDTGGRYEQYF	TGTGCCAGCGACACAGGGGGCCGATACGAGCAGTACTTC
TRBV28	NA	NA	TRBJ2-7	CASISRGGGKYEQYF	TGTGCCAGCATCAGCCGGGGAGGGGGCAAATACGAGCAGTACTTC
TRBV9	NA	NA	TRBJ2-3	CASSGTDTDTQYF	TGTGCCAGCAGCGGGACAGACACAGATACGCAGTATTTT
TRBV7-2	NA	NA	TRBJ2-7	CASSLERGGYEQYF	TGTGCCAGCAGCTTAGAGCGAGGGGGGTACGAGCAGTACTTC
TRBV6-6	NA	TRBD1	TRBJ2-5	CASSRQGAETQYF	TGTGCCAGCAGTCGACAGGGGGCGGAGACCCAGTACTTC
TRBV9	NA	TRBD2	TRBJ2-1	CASSVGASGGNEQFF	TGTGCCAGCAGCGTAGGGGCTAGCGGGGGCAATGAGCAGTTCTTC
TRBV11-2	NA	NA	TRBJ2-1	CASSLSLGNEQFF	TGTGCCAGCAGCTTAAGTCTGGGTAATGAGCAGTTCTTC
TRBV5-1	NA	TRBD1	TRBJ2-1	CASSHDRGDYNEQFF	TGCGCCAGCAGCCACGACAGGGGAGACTACAATGAGCAGTTCTTC
TRBV5-4	NA	NA	TRBJ2-7	CASSLDLAGRDREQYF	TGTGCCAGCAGCTTAGATCTAGCGGGACGGGACAGGGAGCAGTACTTC
TRBV7-3	NA	NA	TRBJ1-1	CASSYGPASLNTEAFF	TGTGCCAGCAGCTACGGCCCTGCCAGTCTGAACACTGAAGCTTTCTTT
TRBV5-1	NA	NA	TRBJ2-7	CASSLRGGTSYEQYF	TGCGCCAGCAGCCTCCGGGGAGGTACCTCCTACGAGCAGTACTTC
TRBV5-4	NA	NA	TRBJ1-1	CASSFRGRIEAFF	TGTGCCAGCAGCTTCCGGGGGCGTATTGAAGCTTTCTTT
TRBV10-3	NA	TRBD2	TRBJ2-5	CAISEGLAGVETQYF	TGTGCCATCAGTGAGGGACTAGCGGGAGTTGAGACCCAGTACTTC
TRBV5-8	NA	TRBD1	TRBJ1-2	CASSAGQGPIGYTF	TGTGCCAGCAGCGCAGGACAGGGGCCGATTGGCTACACCTTC
TRBV5-1	NA	TRBD1	TRBJ2-7	CASSSLQSRDRAHYEQYF	TGCGCCAGCAGCTCCCTTCAAAGCCGGGACAGGGCCCACTACGAGCAGTACTTC
TRBV9	NA	NA	TRBJ1-1	CASSVATGGNTEAFF	TGTGCCAGCAGCGTAGCCACGGGGGGGAACACTGAAGCTTTCTTT
TRBV5-1	once	NA	TRBJ2-2	CASAGSNTGELFF	TGCGCCAGCGCGGGATCGAACACCGGGGAGCTGTTTTTT